This T cell receptor (beta chain) is drawn from a study of sequential checkpoint blockade in melanoma. Background on the study: Arm A got nivolumab then ipilimumab; arm B the reverse, 1:1. Each arm's sequence ended with maintenance nivolumab.

Germline values: CDR1 SGHDT, CDR2 YYEEEE. V was trimmed by 7 bases and J by 0 bases, leaving 5 bases between them. This CDR3 is 13 amino acids long. Documented treatment: randomized to nivolumab then ipilimumab (arm A) or the reverse (arm B). Patients had received no earlier DNA-damaging chemotherapy. Live CD3+CD8+ CD19− CD56− cells were sorted from PBMCs. The method was immunoSEQ multiplex PCR; TCRdb's version includes in-frame clones alone and lacks a portion of them. The profile covers roughly 30,000 clones, with roughly 90% appearing a single time and about a fifth taken by the ten largest. This chain uses TRBV5-6 with TRBJ2-6; the D gene is possibly TRBD2 (5 bases). The TCR originated in a human donor with melanoma. This specimen consisted of CD8+ T cells sorted from blood (inferred from file names), obtained from a patient given nivolumab and ipilimumab in sequence. CDR3 nucleotide sequence: TGTGCCAGCCGGGGCTCTGGGGCCAACGTCCTGACTTTC. Translated, it gives CASRGSGANVLTF.